What follows describes a single T cell receptor (beta chain). This clonotype was observed many times. The antigen it recognizes is unknown. The input lacks base qualities; no much larger clone sits a single base away. Graves' hyperthyroidism was defined as stable when no progression to ophthalmopathy occurred over 18 months of follow-up. Hyperthyroidism patients were aged 18 to 65 years and newly diagnosed, with disease duration of less than 2 months. Exclusion was applied to patients with uncontrolled infections, other autoimmune diseases, pregnancy or lactation. Diagnoses relied on clinical symptoms, serum thyroxine and TRAb, thyroid ultrasound and orbital computed tomography. PBMCs were separated from under 12 ml of fresh peripheral blood using Ficoll-Paque density gradient centrifugation. Total RNA was extracted with Trizol reagent, and quality was checked on an Agilent 2100 Bioanalyzer. TCR beta CDR3 regions were amplified from RNA transcripts. The first round of RT-PCR for the TCR CDR3 was performed with the HTBI primer set and the Qiagen OneStep RT-PCR kit. The libraries were constructed in a second round of multiplex PCR and then size-selected and purified. The libraries were sequenced on an Illumina HiSeq2000 using paired-end 100 bp reads. On the study's bioinformatics: SOAPnuke was used to process the raw data, with reads discarded if the reads contained adapters or uncalled bases, had a mean Phred below 15, or lacked an exact constant-primer or identifier match. High-quality paired reads were merged using COPE v1.2.5, and each unique nucleotide sequence was defined as a clonotype. MiTCR v1.1 was used to align clonotypes to the IMGT TRBV, TRBD and TRBJ reference segments. The analysis included only V-J combinations with a frequency above 0.0001, which together covered 99% to 99.2% of the repertoires. The TCS score was defined as the ratio of F50 (clonal expansion) to E x V (chaos), calculated using BLOSUM62-based TCRdist between CDR3 peptides within each V-J. Welch's t-statistics and random forest reduced some 510 V-J features to some 14, which were used in a naive Bayes classifier (R e1071). TCRdb cleaned the public reads at Q25 with fastp, built clones with MiXCR and kept in-frame beta chains. Identical CDR3 proteins give one entry, which carries the most common genes and DNA. TCRdb's processing, not the authors' own work, is the source of the V and J calls. The sample table records approximately 590,000 distinct CDR3 sequences; around 14% of these occur just once. Of the sample, roughly 6.6% falls within the top ten clones.

The entry originates in a study of T cells in Graves' hyperthyroidism and ophthalmopathy (dated 2019 in TCRdb). About the full investigation: Peripheral blood samples were taken at the time of initial diagnosis, prior to any treatment. TCR V-J signatures able to tell the groups apart were searched for in a discovery cohort of 90 to 100 patients, of whom more than 40 had Graves' ophthalmopathy and about 55 had stable Graves' hyperthyroidism. Whether ophthalmopathy could be predicted prospectively was tested in an independent validation cohort made up of roughly 20 hyperthyroidism patients plus 17 patients who later progressed to ophthalmopathy. The approximately 100 discovery patients were divided at random into training and test sets in a 7:3 ratio. In addition, the study compared T-cell repertoires in thyroid tissue and in blood from five or six Graves' hyperthyroidism patients. Once sampling was done, hyperthyroidism patients were given methimazole at a starting dose of 30 mg daily, whereas ophthalmopathy patients were given high-dose intravenous methylprednisolone. The paper describes TCR Vbeta CDR3 sequencing of about 140 peripheral blood samples, made up of roughly 45 ophthalmopathy patients, approximately 73 hyperthyroidism patients and roughly 17 progressor patients. Overall study results and their limits: Sample size was not statistically predetermined, and blinding of investigators to group allocation was not performed. Blood samples also contained most of the expanded thyroid clonotypes (frequency above 0.001), which suggests that blood repertoires may reflect thyroid immune responses. In validation, the model predicted progression to ophthalmopathy a median of about 6 months before onset, with about 70% sensitivity and roughly 72% specificity. A 13 V-J signature model separated ophthalmopathy from stable hyperthyroidism, with about 90% sensitivity and roughly 81% specificity in cross-validation and 80%/75% in testing.

V sheds 2 bases and J sheds 3 bases, leaving 11 bases between their ends. CDR1 and CDR2 were assigned from the germline V gene as SGHNT and YENEEA. The CDR3 spans 14 residues, from the cysteine through the phenylalanine. Kept here is only the CDR3 DNA, which spans 42 bases and is read in frame from base 1. The sequence links TRBV11-3 to TRBJ2-7, with TRBD2 tentatively as D gene (5 bases match). Input material: blood. The receptor comes from a woman aged 25 to 39 with Graves' hyperthyroidism. The CDR3 region has the sequence CASSLRVGLYEQYF. The DNA reads TGTGCCAGCAGCTTAAGGGTAGGACTCTACGAGCAGTACTTC.